This entry lists 26 T cell receptor beta chains sequenced from one sample in a study of T-cell memory formation after mild COVID-19. Using its own MiXCR run on the 5' RACE reads, TCRdb lists one record per CDR3 protein. The top ten clones hold roughly 7.8% of a sample with about 560,000 distinct CDR3 sequences, 17% of them seen once. The sequenced material came from PBMCs or a T cell subset sorted from them (not recorded which). These receptors originate from an adult woman who had mild COVID-19 (a few samples of this study predate the infection). Cell type and time point are not known.

This clonotype was counted between two and nine times. J is TRBJ2-1 and V is TRBV24-1, with 8 bases lining up with TRBD2. V trimming: 3 bases; J trimming: 8 bases; junction bases outside the gene matches: 11. This CDR3 comprises 16 residues. CDR1 is KGHDR, CDR2 SFDVKD, per germline. In DNA form, the CDR3 reads TGTGCCACCAGTGATCCAGCGGGAGCGGAGCGCGATGAGCAGTTCTTC. Its protein is CATSDPAGAERDEQFF.

This clonotype has a single count. This sequence joins TRBV4-3 and TRBJ2-1, with 12 positions matching TRBD2. Per the germline V gene, CDR1 is LGHNA and CDR2 is YSLEER. There are 21 residues in the CDR3. Losses at the gene ends were 0 bases for V and 6 bases for J; bases not matched to a gene: 18. The CDR3 spells CASSQEDVQTTGLAGPNEQFF. The CDR3 coding sequence is TGCGCCAGCAGCCAAGAGGACGTCCAGACGACTGGACTAGCGGGACCCAATGAGCAGTTCTTC.

This clonotype showed up just a few times. This rearrangement joins TRBV7-2 to TRBJ2-2; 7 nucleotides align to TRBD1. Looked up from germline, CDR1 is SGHTA and CDR2 is FQGNSA. V dropped 4 bases and J dropped 9; count of bases not matched to a gene: 14. This CDR3 comprises 16 residues. CDR3 nucleotide sequence: TGTGCCAGCAGCTGGGACCAGACCGGGACAGTCTGGGAGCTGTTTTTT. Translating gives CASSWDQTGTVWELFF.

This chain links TRBV21-1 with TRBJ2-1; TRBD1, the table's D call, was not compared with the DNA. TRBV21-1 is a documented pseudogene. The CDR3 totals 17 residues. This CDR3 reads CASSKERGGPSYNEQFF. CDR3 nucleotides: TGTGCCAGCAGCAAAGAGAGGGGGGGTCCCTCCTACAATGAGCAGTTCTTC.

The table lists this clonotype with a few counts. CDR3 in DNA: TGTGCCAGCAGCCGACAGGGGGCTCTATTGGAGACCCAGTACTTC. This encodes CASSRQGALLETQYF. The chain uses TRBV7-9 and TRBJ2-5; TRBD1 aligns across 10 bases. J gave up 5 bases and V 5 bases, and 8 bases lay outside the gene matches. Germline CDR1 is SEHNR and CDR2 is FQNEAQ (reference sequence). The CDR3 sequence is 15 residues long.

This clonotype was seen only a few times. V and J are TRBV11-2 and TRBJ1-1; no clear D. The CDR3 contains 13 residues. CDR1 SGHAT and CDR2 FQNNGV come from the germline V gene. Trimming removed 5 bases from V and 1 base from J, with 8 bases in between. For the CDR3, the DNA is TGTGCCAGCAGCGGGTTCACGAACACTGAAGCTTTCTTT. It encodes CASSGFTNTEAFF.

The table lists this clonotype with many counts. This chain uses TRBV15 with TRBJ1-1; D unresolved. This CDR3 is 15 amino acids long. In germline, CDR1 is LNHNV, CDR2 YYDKDF (reference sequence). V lost 5 bases, J lost 3 bases, and 16 bases lay in between. CDR3 bases: TGTGCCACCAGCTTCGGGTCCCCGACCGACACTGAAGCTTTCTTT. Translation: CATSFGSPTDTEAFF.

V gene TRBV25-1 combines with J gene TRBJ2-1, with D tentatively TRBD1 (6 bases). CDR3 size: 14 residues. Germline V gives CDR1 MGHDK, CDR2 SYGVNS. V lost 1 base and J lost 7, with 11 bases in between. The chain's CDR3 is CASSESWDKNEQFF. The CDR3 DNA reads TGTGCCAGCAGTGAATCCTGGGACAAAAATGAGCAGTTCTTC.

The chain links TRBV7-2 to TRBJ2-7; TRBD2 matches 10 bases. This CDR3 spans 15 amino acids. The V and J ends lost 5 bases and 4 bases, in that order; junction bases with no gene match: 8. Germline V CDR1 and CDR2: SGHTA, FQGNSA. The CDR3 spells CASSPAGGPGYEQYF. For the CDR3, the DNA is TGTGCCAGCAGCCCAGCGGGAGGGCCGGGGTACGAGCAGTACTTC.

Only a few counts were recorded for this clonotype. The chain carries TRBV5-8 and TRBJ2-7, with 7 bases lining up with TRBD1. Germline CDR1 reads SGHTS; CDR2 reads YDEGEE. With V trimmed by 4 bases and J by 10 bases, 8 bases remained unmatched. The CDR3 runs 12 residues. In DNA form, the CDR3 reads TGTGCCAGCAGCCATGACAGGGTCGGTCAGTACTTC. Amino acids: CASSHDRVGQYF.

This clonotype was observed a handful of times. V is TRBV18 and J is TRBJ1-2; D is possibly TRBD1 (5 bases). Trimming took off 3 bases at V and 3 bases at J, with 14 bases between the two ends. The germline V gene encodes CDR1 KGHSH and CDR2 LQKENI. There are 15 residues in the CDR3. CDR3 DNA: TGTGCCAGCTCACCCACCGGTCAGGGATACTATGGCTACACCTTC. Translation: CASSPTGQGYYGYTF. Full variable domain (remainder filled in from reference TRBV18 and TRBJ1-2): NAGVMQNPRHLVRRRGQEARLRCSPMKGHSHVYWYRQLPEEGLKFMVYLQKENIIDESGMPKERFSAEFPKEGPSILRIQQVVRGDSAAYFCASSPTGQGYYGYTFGSGTRLTVV.

This rearrangement joins TRBV3-1 to TRBJ2-7; a weak D match, TRBD1 (6 bases). Germline V gives CDR1 LGHDT, CDR2 YNNKEL (reference sequence). The CDR3 is 15 amino acids. V was pared by 4 bases and J by 3 bases, with 16 bases between. This CDR3 reads CASSRGQPTDYEQYF. The CDR3 nucleotides read TGTGCCAGCAGCCGGGGACAACCTACCGACTACGAGCAGTACTTC.

This clonotype was observed a few times. The chain couples TRBV27 to TRBJ2-7; no clear D. The germline V gene encodes CDR1 MNHEY and CDR2 SMNVEV (reference sequence). Trimming left V 2 bases short and J 4 bases short, with 12 bases between. The length of the CDR3 is 14 residues. CDR3 in DNA: TGTGCCAGCAGTTTAGAAGTCCCGCCTTACGAGCAGTACTTC. This encodes CASSLEVPPYEQYF.

V and J are TRBV15 and TRBJ2-7; the D is unclear. The CDR3 has 13 amino acids. Trimming stripped 6 bases from V and 1 base from J, with 10 bases between. Germline loops: CDR1 LNHNV, CDR2 YYDKDF (reference sequence). CDR3 protein: CATRKDGSYEQYF. In nucleotides, the CDR3 is TGTGCCACCAGGAAGGACGGATCCTACGAGCAGTACTTC.

This sequence joins TRBV10-3 and TRBJ2-1; 11 bases are shared with TRBD2. The CDR3 sequence is 16 residues long. V dropped 3 bases and J dropped 3; count of bases not matched to a gene: 4. Germline-derived CDR1 and CDR2 are ENHRY and SYGVKD. The CDR3 protein is CAISEVGLAVYNEQFF. The CDR3 DNA is TGTGCCATCAGTGAAGTGGGACTAGCGGTCTACAATGAGCAGTTCTTC.

The chain employs TRBV20-1 and TRBJ1-4; unclear D gene. Trimming left V 3 bases short and J 7 bases short, with 6 bases between. This CDR3 is 11 amino acids long. Germline V gene sequence: CDR1 DFQATT, CDR2 SNEGSKA (reference sequence). CDR3 sequence: CSARIVEKLFF. In nucleotides, the CDR3 is TGCAGTGCTAGGATTGTTGAAAAACTGTTTTTT.

V is TRBV12-3 or TRBV12-4 and J is TRBJ1-5, with D unresolved. The CDR3 sequence is 13 residues long. Between the trimmed V and J ends, which lost 7 bases and 6 bases, there was a span of 13 bases. CDR3 sequence reads: CASTSEEGQPQHF. The CDR3 region has the DNA TGTGCCAGCACCTCCGAAGAGGGTCAGCCCCAGCATTTT.

The chain combines TRBV5-5 with TRBJ2-7; TRBD1 matches at 7 bases. Germline V gene sequence: CDR1 SGHKS, CDR2 YYEKEE (reference sequence). There are 15 residues in the CDR3. V lost 0 bases to trimming and J lost 0 bases; unmatched junction nucleotides: 3. CDR3 DNA: TGTGCCAGCAGCTTGGTAGGGGGCATCTCCTACGAGCAGTACTTC. Its translation: CASSLVGGISYEQYF.

The chain employs TRBV6-5 and TRBJ2-3; maybe TRBD2 (6 bases). Between the trimmed V and J ends, which lost 2 bases and 4 bases, there was a span of 13 bases. Germline values: CDR1 MNHEY, CDR2 SVGAGI. This CDR3 comprises 15 residues. CDR3 sequence (DNA): TGTGCCAGCAGTTACATCCGAGCGGGCGCAGATACGCAGTATTTT. It is translated as CASSYIRAGADTQYF.

This clonotype showed up many times. The rearrangement links TRBV4-1 to TRBJ2-7; D unresolved. Trimming pared 0 bases from V and 0 bases from J, leaving 9 bases between. CDR3 length: 15 amino acids. The germline V gene encodes CDR1 MGHRA and CDR2 YSYEKL. CDR3 DNA: TGCGCCAGCAGCCAAGATCAGGCAGGCTCCTACGAGCAGTACTTC. The encoded protein is CASSQDQAGSYEQYF.

The CDR3 is CASSYSRRRASQETQYF. In DNA, the CDR3 is TGTGCCAGCAGTTACTCCCGGCGGAGGGCCTCCCAAGAGACCCAGTACTTC. The gene calls are TRBV6-5 and TRBJ2-5, with TRBD2 as a possible D gene (6 bases). Trimming left V 0 bases short and J 1 base short, with 15 bases between. The CDR3 is made up of 17 amino acids. Germline V gene data show CDR1 as MNHEY and CDR2 as SVGAGI.

This clonotype was picked up a small number of times. V and J are TRBV24-1 and TRBJ2-7, with 8 bases aligning to TRBD1. This CDR3 has 15 amino acids. V lost 4 bases and J lost 6; bases outside the gene matches: 10. The germline gives CDR1 KGHDR, CDR2 SFDVKD. The CDR3 spells CATSEGTGGKFEQYF. CDR3 bases: TGTGCCACCAGTGAGGGCACAGGGGGGAAATTCGAGCAGTACTTC.

In this sample, this clonotype turned up a few times. V gene TRBV12-3 or TRBV12-4 combines with J gene TRBJ1-2, with D hard to call. The CDR3 consists of 16 residues. Trimming pared 0 bases from V and 4 bases from J, leaving 15 bases between. The CDR3 bases are TGTGCCAGCAGTTTAGCGCCCCGGCCTGGCGGCTATGGCTACACCTTC. Protein: CASSLAPRPGGYGYTF.

V gene TRBV5-1 combines with J gene TRBJ2-5; 7 bases align to TRBD2. Trimming removed 6 bases from V and 5 bases from J; junction bases left unmatched: 19. Germline loops: CDR1 SGHRS, CDR2 YFSETQ. The CDR3 is 17 residues long. The CDR3, as DNA: TGCGCCAGCAAAGTAAGATCGGGGAGGGCCTTGGTGGAGACCCAGTACTTC. This codes for CASKVRSGRALVETQYF.

This clonotype has just a few counts. This chain uses TRBV7-9 with TRBJ1-4; D is unresolved. Germline-derived CDR1 and CDR2 are SEHNR and FQNEAQ (reference sequence). The CDR3 consists of 16 residues. The ends were cut back, 5 bases at V and 6 bases at J, with 19 bases in the middle. The CDR3 coding sequence is TGTGCCAGCAGCCCTGAGCAGCCGAGCGAGGATGAAAAACTGTTTTTT. Its translation is CASSPEQPSEDEKLFF. The full variable domain, in which reference TRBV7-9 and TRBJ1-4 provide the parts outside the CDR3, is DTGVSQNPRHKITKRGQNVTFRCDPISEHNRLYWYRQTLGQGPEFLTYFQNEAQLEKSRLLSDRFSAERPKGSFSTLEIQRTEQGDSAMYLCASSPEQPSEDEKLFFGSGTQLSVL.

The chain employs TRBV4-1 and TRBJ1-1; TRBD1 might be the D (5 bases). Germline V gene data show CDR1 as MGHRA and CDR2 as YSYEKL. Trimming cost V 1 base and J 8 bases, with 14 bases left between them. The CDR3 has 14 residues. The CDR3, as DNA: TGCGCCAGCAGCCAAGTCTTGCGGACACAGGAAGCTTTCTTT. The encoded protein is CASSQVLRTQEAFF.